The 20 T cell receptor beta chains given below trace back to one sample, sequenced in a study of T-cell memory formation after mild COVID-19. Each CDR3 protein is one row after TCRdb ran MiXCR on the 5' RACE reads. The sample records hundreds of thousands of distinct CDR3 sequences, more than 20% being singletons. The source material was PBMCs or a T cell subset sorted from them (not recorded which). These receptors were collected from a man between 18 and 29 years old who had mild COVID-19 (a few samples of this study predate the infection). Cell type and time point are not known.

This clonotype was counted many times. The genes are TRBV29-1 and TRBJ1-1; the D gene is possibly TRBD1 (6 bases). The CDR3 runs 13 residues. Germline V gene data show CDR1 as SQVTM and CDR2 as ANQGSEA. Trimming removed 5 bases at V and 4 bases at J, with 14 bases between. The CDR3 sequence: CSVSEGVGTEAFF. The CDR3 DNA reads as TGCAGCGTTTCTGAGGGGGTGGGCACTGAAGCTTTCTTT.

This clonotype was observed a handful of times. The chain is built from TRBV27 and TRBJ1-1, with D uncertain. The V and J ends lost 6 bases and 5 bases respectively, with 19 bases between them. This CDR3 is 15 amino acids long. Germline CDR1 MNHEY, CDR2 SMNVEV (reference sequence). The CDR3 sequence: CASSPGDYRPTEAFF. The DNA of the CDR3 is TGTGCCAGCAGCCCCGGCGACTATCGCCCTACTGAAGCTTTCTTT.

The CDR3 coding sequence is TGTGCCAGCAGCTCCCGTAACCACGGACCCCAAGAGACCCAGTACTTC. As protein: CASSSRNHGPQETQYF. The chain uses TRBV7-2 and TRBJ2-5; no clear D. This CDR3 has 16 amino acids. The V and J ends lost 4 bases and 1 base respectively, with 16 bases between them. Per the germline V gene, CDR1 is SGHTA and CDR2 is FQGNSA.

The rearrangement links TRBV4-1 to TRBJ2-5; D not resolved. V shed 1 base and J shed 1 base, with 16 bases lying between them. Germline CDR1 and CDR2: MGHRA and YSYEKL. CDR3 length: 17 residues. The CDR3 DNA is TGCGCCAGCAGCCAAGTTGGCCCCTGGACGGTCCAAGAGACCCAGTACTTC. Residues: CASSQVGPWTVQETQYF.

The chain has TRBV6-1 and TRBJ2-6; the D is unclear. Germline CDR1 is MNHNS and CDR2 is SASEGT. This CDR3 spans 15 amino acids. The V gene lost 2 bases and the J gene lost 2 bases, with 7 bases spanning the gap. In DNA, the CDR3 is TGTGCCAGCAGTGAACAGGCCACTGGGGCCAACGTCCTGACTTTC. This translates into CASSEQATGANVLTF.

This clonotype was picked up one time. The J gene is TRBJ2-1, the V gene TRBV2; 14 nucleotides line up with TRBD2. With V trimmed by 6 bases and J by 9 bases, 7 bases remained unmatched. CDR3 length: 15 amino acids. Germline CDR1 is SNHLY and CDR2 is FYNNEI. For the CDR3, the DNA is TGTGCCAGCAGCCAAAGACTAGCGGGGGGGCGTGAGCAGTTCTTC. As protein: CASSQRLAGGREQFF.

The genes are TRBV27 and TRBJ2-1; D uncertain. V lost 5 bases and J lost 1, with 15 bases in between. The length of the CDR3 is 16 residues. CDR1 MNHEY and CDR2 SMNVEV come from the germline V gene (reference sequence). The CDR3 loop is CASSRPDGRSYNEQFF. The CDR3 bases are TGTGCCAGCAGTCGCCCCGACGGTAGGTCCTACAATGAGCAGTTCTTC.

In its sample, this clonotype was seen many times. The chain recombines TRBV12-3 or TRBV12-4 with TRBJ2-3; D possibly uses TRBD1 or TRBD2 (5 bases each). V was pared by 5 bases and J by 1 base, with 10 bases between. This CDR3 comprises 14 residues. The CDR3 DNA reads as TGTGCCAGCAGTCCCCGGGACGGCACAGATACGCAGTATTTT. It is translated as CASSPRDGTDTQYF.

The chain is built from TRBV5-1 and TRBJ2-1; 9 nucleotides align to TRBD2. With V trimmed by 4 bases and J by 3 bases, 5 bases remained unmatched. CDR1 SGHRS and CDR2 YFSETQ come from the germline V gene. The CDR3 covers 15 residues. CDR3 protein: CASSGSGGSYNEQFF. The CDR3 DNA is TGCGCCAGCAGCGGTAGCGGGGGAAGCTACAATGAGCAGTTCTTC.

This clonotype has only a few counts. The V gene is TRBV7-2, the J gene TRBJ2-7, with D tentatively TRBD1 (6 bases). Germline-derived CDR1 and CDR2 are SGHTA and FQGNSA. CDR3 length: 14 residues. Trimming cost V 1 base and J 6 bases, with 13 bases left between them. The CDR3 nucleotides are TGTGCCAGCAGCTTAGATCGAGGGGGTGGCGAGCAGTACGTC. Translated, it gives CASSLDRGGGEQYV.

The genes are TRBV27 and TRBJ1-4, with D possibly being TRBD1 (6 bases). V shed 8 bases and J shed 12 bases, with 16 bases lying between them. This CDR3 contains 12 residues. Germline-derived CDR1 and CDR2 are MNHEY and SMNVEV (reference sequence). The CDR3 bases are TGTGCCAGCGGAGCATCCGAGGGGGAACTGTTTTTT. Translated: CASGASEGELFF.

The V gene is TRBV5-4, the J gene TRBJ2-2, with a weak D call TRBD1 (5 bases). CDR1 SGHNT and CDR2 YYREEE come from the germline V gene (reference sequence). V lost 4 bases, J lost 6 bases, and 13 bases lay in between. The CDR3 covers 14 residues. CDR3 nucleotide sequence: TGTGCCAGCAGCCCGCAGGGTTTTGCCGGGGAGCTGTTTTTT. Amino acids: CASSPQGFAGELFF.

The table lists this clonotype with a few counts. V is TRBV6-6 and J is TRBJ2-4; perhaps TRBD1 as D (6 bases). V lost 6 bases and J lost 0, with 12 bases in between. The CDR3 has 15 residues. Germline lookup yields CDR1 MNHNY and CDR2 SVGAGI (reference sequence). In nucleotides, the CDR3 is TGTGCCAGCAGCAACGGACAGCAAGCCAAAAACATTCAGTACTTC. Translated: CASSNGQQAKNIQYF.

The V call is TRBV9, the J call TRBJ1-1; no firm D call. This CDR3 is 10 amino acids long. Germline CDR1 and CDR2: SGDLS and YYNGEE. V was clipped by 7 bases and J by 10 bases, with 11 bases between them. CDR3 sequence: CASSMERAFF. The CDR3 DNA sequence: TGTGCCAGCTCCATGGAAAGAGCTTTCTTT.

This clonotype was detected only a few times. V and J are TRBV6-6 and TRBJ1-1; maybe TRBD1 (5 bases). The CDR3 covers 11 residues. V was clipped by 10 bases and J by 7 bases, with 13 bases between them. The V gene's germline CDR1 is MNHNY and CDR2 SVGAGI (reference sequence). Written as DNA, the CDR3 is TGTGCCACCGACAGCCTCGGTGAAGCTTTCTTT. Its protein is CATDSLGEAFF.

The gene calls are TRBV11-2 and TRBJ2-1, with 8 bases lining up with TRBD2. Losses at the gene ends were 2 bases for V and 15 bases for J; bases not matched to a gene: 6. CDR1 and CDR2 (germline): SGHAT, FQNNGV. This CDR3 contains 12 residues. CDR3 protein: CASSLSGTRLFF. CDR3 DNA: TGTGCCAGCAGCTTATCCGGGACTAGATTGTTCTTC. The full variable domain, its missing parts supplied by reference TRBV11-2 and TRBJ2-1, is EAGVAQSPRYKIIEKRQSVAFWCNPISGHATLYWYQQILGQGPKLLIQFQNNGVVDDSQLPKDRFSAERLKGVDSTLKIQPAKLEDSAVYLCASSLSGTRLFFGPGTRLTVL.

The chain carries TRBV12-3 or TRBV12-4 and TRBJ1-1; no clear D gene. The CDR3 loop spans 11 amino acids. V was pared by 3 bases and J by 8 bases, with 7 bases between. The CDR3, as DNA: TGTGCCAGCAGTTTCTTCCTGGAAGCTTTCTTT. It translates to CASSFFLEAFF.

This clonotype was counted at least ten times. The genes are TRBV12-3 or TRBV12-4 and TRBJ2-5; D is perhaps TRBD2 (5 bases). CDR3 length equals 13 residues. Trimming removed 4 bases at V and 5 bases at J, with 11 bases between. Here the CDR3 reads CASSSADGETQYF. The DNA of the CDR3 is TGTGCCAGCAGTTCAGCGGACGGTGAGACCCAGTACTTC.

V gene TRBV12-3 or TRBV12-4 combines with J gene TRBJ1-5; TRBD1 matches 8 bases. The V gene end was trimmed by 3 bases and the J gene end by 10 bases; junction bases not matched to a gene: 8. The CDR3 totals 14 residues. CDR3 nucleotide sequence: TGTGCCAGCAGTTTCGACAGGGGATTCCAACCCCAGCATTTT. It translates to CASSFDRGFQPQHF.

The V and J genes are TRBV7-2 and TRBJ2-3; 9 nucleotides agree with TRBD2. The CDR3 has 13 amino acids. The V gene's germline CDR1 is SGHTA and CDR2 FQGNSA. V lost 8 bases and J lost 4; bases outside the gene matches: 4. CDR3 DNA sequence: TGTGCCAGCGGATTAGCGGGGGCAGATACGCAGTATTTT. This gives the protein CASGLAGADTQYF.